Presented here are 7 T cell receptor beta chains from one specimen sequenced in a study of post-analysis software for immune sequencing data. Study observations and caveats: Roughly five TRBV segments were more frequent in patients than controls; TRBV5-6, TRBV5-1 and TRBV20-1 belonged to this group.

Antigens for these TCRs are unknown. Unique molecular identifiers were carried by the TCR beta cDNA libraries. TCRdb re-analysed the PCR reads in MiXCR, keeping a single row per CDR3 protein. The sample yields roughly 180,000 distinct CDR3 sequences, approximately 30% seen once. The sample consisted of blood. The receptors were gathered from a girl aged 5 to 17 with multiple sclerosis.

This chain connects TRBV20-1 to TRBJ2-1; 13 bases match TRBD2. The V gene end was trimmed by 3 bases and the J gene end by 7 bases; junction bases not matched to a gene: 21. The germline V gene encodes CDR1 DFQATT and CDR2 SNEGSKA (reference sequence). This CDR3 comprises 20 residues. For the CDR3, the DNA is TGCAGTGCTAGCGAATTACAGGGACTAGCGGGATCTCGGGGATATAATGAGCAGTTCTTC. The encoded protein is CSASELQGLAGSRGYNEQFF.

J is TRBJ2-3 and V is TRBV12-3 or TRBV12-4; D uncertain. The CDR3 runs 11 residues. The V and J ends lost 4 bases and 5 bases respectively, with 4 bases between them. CDR3 nucleotides: TGTGCCAGCAGTTCCTTAGATACGCAGTATTTT. Amino acid sequence: CASSSLDTQYF.

The rearrangement uses TRBV27 and TRBJ2-7, with 13 bases lining up with TRBD2. CDR1 and CDR2 from the germline V gene are MNHEY and SMNVEV (reference sequence). J gave up 3 bases and V 5 bases, and 4 bases lay outside the gene matches. The CDR3 consists of 15 residues. CDR3 protein: CASSTRTSGSYEQYF. The CDR3 DNA is TGTGCCAGCAGTACCCGGACTAGCGGGAGCTACGAGCAGTACTTC.

J is TRBJ2-3 and V is TRBV20-1; 10 nucleotides align to TRBD2. V trimming: 6 bases; J trimming: 0 bases; junction bases outside the gene matches: 9. CDR1 and CDR2 from the germline V gene are DFQATT and SNEGSKA (reference sequence). The CDR3 is 16 residues long. The CDR3 nucleotides read TGCAGTGCCGCGTCTAGCGGGAGTGTGAGCACAGATACGCAGTATTTT. Protein product: CSAASSGSVSTDTQYF.

This rearrangement joins TRBV28 to TRBJ1-1; unclear D gene. Trimming removed 2 bases from V and 1 base from J, with 14 bases in between. CDR3 size: 16 residues. Germline values: CDR1 MDHEN, CDR2 SYDVKM. The CDR3 DNA is TGTGCCAGCAGTTTAGGGCCGCCCCTCACGAACACTGAAGCTTTCTTT. Translated: CASSLGPPLTNTEAFF.

To note about this clonotype: A read error may explain this, as a much larger clone is one base away. This chain connects TRBV5-1 to TRBJ2-5, with TRBD2 matching over 9 bases. The V gene's germline CDR1 is SGHRS and CDR2 YFSETQ. The CDR3 is made up of 16 amino acids. The DNA of the CDR3 is TGCGCCGGCAGTATGACTAGCGGCGTGGCGTCGGAGACCCAGTACTTC. Encoded protein: CAGSMTSGVASETQYF.

The chain joins TRBV7-3 to TRBJ2-1; TRBD2 agrees at 16 bases. The CDR3 has 16 residues. Germline V gene sequence: CDR1 SGHTA, CDR2 FQGTGA. The V segment lost 4 bases and the J segment 10 bases; nucleotides outside the gene matches: 7. CDR3 loop: CASSYGTSGRAYEQFF. CDR3 sequence (DNA): TGTGCCAGCAGCTACGGGACTAGCGGGAGGGCCTACGAGCAGTTCTTC.